This T cell receptor (beta chain) was found in a study of blood T cell repertoires in COVID-19. The CDR3 runs to 15 residues. V lost 5 bases and J lost 0; bases outside the gene matches: 6. Germline assignment: CDR1 SGHRS and CDR2 YFSETQ. Only in-frame clones appear in the TCRdb table, and some are missing; sequencing was by immunoSEQ multiplex PCR. The table lists 60,000 to 75,000 clones, 86% of them singletons. Specimen: peripheral blood. This chain connects TRBV5-1 to TRBJ2-7; TRBD1 matches at 9 bases. This sequence originates from a man in his thirties or forties with acute or convalescent COVID-19. The DNA for the CDR3 is TGCGCCAGCAGTCCCGGGACAGGGAGCTCCTACGAGCAGTACGTC. Translation: CASSPGTGSSYEQYV.